Below, 22 T cell receptor beta chains from the same sample are listed, as sequenced in a study of T cells after posttransplantation cyclophosphamide. Profiling relied on immunoSEQ multiplex PCR, and the TCRdb table lists in-frame clones only, not all of them. The sample lists 30,000 to 40,000 clones, none appearing once, the ten largest making up about 2.3%. The specimen was PBMCs. The origin of the receptors is a man aged 45-65 years in good health, CMV-negative, and a related stem cell transplant donor.

This clone was seen at least ten times. The chain employs TRBV19 and TRBJ1-2; D not certain. The germline CDR1 and CDR2 sequences are LNHDA and SQIVND (reference sequence). The V and J ends lost 7 bases and 0 bases respectively, with 9 bases between them. This CDR3 contains 13 residues. In DNA form, the CDR3 reads TGTGCCAGTAAGTCAGCGCCTAACTATGGCTACACCTTC. Protein sequence: CASKSAPNYGYTF.

By its share, this clone is medium-sized. V and J are TRBV7-9 and TRBJ2-3; 7 nucleotides align to TRBD1. This CDR3 contains 15 residues. Germline V gene data show CDR1 as SEHNR and CDR2 as FQNEAQ (reference sequence). With 4 bases clipped from V and 0 bases from J, the junction kept 4 bases outside the gene matches. The CDR3 bases are TGTGCCAGCAGCTCAGGGACAGAAAGCACAGATACGCAGTATTTT. Amino acid sequence: CASSSGTESTDTQYF. The full variable domain, its missing parts supplied by reference TRBV7-9 and TRBJ2-3, is DTGVSQNPRHKITKRGQNVTFRCDPISEHNRLYWYRQTLGQGPEFLTYFQNEAQLEKSRLLSDRFSAERPKGSFSTLEIQRTEQGDSAMYLCASSSGTESTDTQYFGPGTRLTVL.

This clone has ten or more counts. The chain combines TRBV5-1 with TRBJ2-2; D possibly corresponds to TRBD1 (5 bases). The CDR3 totals 14 residues. Trimming left V 5 bases short and J 0 bases short, with 8 bases between. Germline values: CDR1 SGHRS, CDR2 YFSETQ. The chain's CDR3 is CASRQGSNTGELFF. DNA for the CDR3: TGCGCCAGCAGGCAGGGATCGAACACCGGGGAGCTGTTTTTT.

The chain's CDR3 is CAIRQGQKGPETQYF. DNA for the CDR3: TGTGCCATCAGGCAGGGACAGAAAGGTCCAGAGACCCAGTACTTC. The V call is TRBV10-3, the J call TRBJ2-5, with 7 bases identical to TRBD1. The CDR3 is 15 amino acids. CDR1 and CDR2 from the germline V gene are ENHRY and SYGVKD. The J segment lost 4 bases and the V segment lost 6 bases, leaving 11 bases of the junction unmatched.

In its sample, this clone was seen many times. Other DNA sequences in this specimen translate into the identical CDR3. V is TRBV7-9 and J is TRBJ2-7; TRBD1 matches at 9 bases. Germline V gives CDR1 SEHNR, CDR2 FQNEAQ (reference sequence). The ends lost 1 base at V and 6 bases at J; junction bases unmatched: 1. The CDR3 runs to 13 residues. The CDR3 here is CASSLGQGGEQYF. CDR3 DNA: TGTGCCAGCAGCTTAGGACAGGGGGGCGAGCAGTACTTC.

The table lists this clone with a few counts. One end of the junction fails to match germline, which may point to a read error. The chain couples TRBV27 to TRBJ2-6; D might be TRBD1 (5 bases). Germline V lookup: CDR1 MNHEY, CDR2 SMNVEV (reference sequence). The CDR3 is 17 amino acids. CDR3 sequence: CASSLVLPASGANVLNF. CDR3 sequence (DNA): TGTGCCAGCAGTTTGGTGCTCCCGGCGTCTGGGGCCAACGTCCTGAATTTC. Based on the CDR3 plus reference TRBV27 and TRBJ2-6, the full variable domain is EAQVTQNPRYLITVTGKKLTVTCSQNMNHEYMSWYRQDPGLGLRQIYYSMNVEVTDKGDVPEGYKVSRKEKRNFPLILESPSPNQTSLYFCASSLVLPASGANVLNFGAGSRLTVL.

This clone was recorded at least ten times. The chain uses TRBV7-3 and TRBJ2-2; D gene ambiguous. CDR1 is SGHTA, CDR2 FQGTGA, per germline. The CDR3 has 12 residues. The V gene lost 3 bases and the J gene lost 5 bases, with 4 bases spanning the gap. CDR3 sequence reads: CASSFRTGELFF. Written as DNA, the CDR3 is TGTGCCAGCAGCTTCAGAACCGGGGAGCTGTTTTTT.

This clone was recorded a few times. This chain connects TRBV7-8 to TRBJ2-3; TRBD2 might be the D (5 bases). Looked up from germline, CDR1 is SGHVS and CDR2 is FQNEAQ. V was shortened by 3 bases and J by 6 bases, with 25 bases between the two germline ends. The CDR3 runs to 18 residues. CDR3 loop: CASSFPSYRGTKSDTQYF. CDR3 nucleotide sequence: TGTGCCAGCAGCTTTCCCTCTTACCGGGGAACTAAATCGGATACGCAGTATTTT.

This clone was detected ten times or more. The V and J genes are TRBV5-1 and TRBJ2-7, with D perhaps TRBD1 (5 bases). CDR1 SGHRS and CDR2 YFSETQ come from the germline V gene. The length of the CDR3 is 14 residues. Trimming left V 0 bases short and J 4 bases short, with 11 bases between. The chain's CDR3 is CASSLDRFAYEQYF. The DNA for the CDR3 is TGCGCCAGCAGCTTGGACAGGTTTGCTTACGAGCAGTACTTC.

This chain uses TRBV11-3 with TRBJ2-3; D gene ambiguous. From germline, CDR1 is SGHNT and CDR2 YENEEA. The CDR3 has 15 amino acids. Between the trimmed V and J ends, which lost 1 base and 2 bases, there was a span of 10 bases. The CDR3 DNA follows: TGTGCCAGCAGCTTAGGGGCCTCCGTCACAGATACGCAGTATTTT. This translates into CASSLGASVTDTQYF.

This clone came up many times. This chain uses TRBV5-1 with TRBJ2-7; a possible D gene is TRBD1 (6 bases). The germline V and J ends were trimmed by 3 bases and 3 bases, with 16 bases remaining between them. This CDR3 has 15 amino acids. Germline-derived CDR1 and CDR2 are SGHRS and YFSETQ. In nucleotides, the CDR3 is TGCGCCAGCAGCTCGGACAGAGGGTCCCACTACGAGCAGTACTTC. Its translation: CASSSDRGSHYEQYF. The whole variable domain, filled in from reference TRBV5-1 and TRBJ2-7, reads KAGVTQTPRYLIKTRGQQVTLSCSPISGHRSVSWYQQTPGQGLQFLFEYFSETQRNKGNFPGRFSGRQFSNSRSEMNVSTLELGDSALYLCASSSDRGSHYEQYFGPGTRLTVT.

The J gene is TRBJ2-5, the V gene TRBV29-1, with D tentatively TRBD2 (6 bases). CDR3 length: 14 residues. CDR1 is SQVTM, CDR2 ANQGSEA, per germline. V lost 7 bases to trimming and J lost 0 bases, with 15 bases between them. CDR3 sequence: CSGAPSANQETQYF. The CDR3 DNA sequence: TGCAGCGGAGCGCCTAGCGCAAACCAAGAGACCCAGTACTTC.

The sample holds many counts of this clone. This chain links TRBV5-1 with TRBJ1-1; TRBD1 matches 8 bases. This CDR3 has 15 amino acids. J gave up 1 base and V 4 bases, and 6 bases lay outside the gene matches. Per the germline V gene, CDR1 is SGHRS and CDR2 is YFSETQ. The CDR3 DNA follows: TGCGCCAGCAGCACCTCCGGGACAGGGAACACTGAAGCTTTCTTT. Protein: CASSTSGTGNTEAFF. The full variable domain, with the rest looked up from reference TRBV5-1 and TRBJ1-1, is KAGVTQTPRYLIKTRGQQVTLSCSPISGHRSVSWYQQTPGQGLQFLFEYFSETQRNKGNFPGRFSGRQFSNSRSEMNVSTLELGDSALYLCASSTSGTGNTEAFFGQGTRLTVV.

This clone was recorded at least ten times. The genes are TRBV11-2 and TRBJ2-6, with 8 bases that match TRBD1. CDR3 length equals 16 residues. V lost 4 bases, J lost 4 bases, and 6 bases stayed unmatched. Germline CDR1 SGHAT, CDR2 FQNNGV. The CDR3 is CASSYADRDGANVLTF. In DNA, the CDR3 is TGTGCCAGCAGCTATGCGGACAGGGACGGGGCCAACGTCCTGACTTTC.

This clone was seen many times. The chain has TRBV10-1 and TRBJ2-3, with 11 bases fitting TRBD1. The V segment lost 4 bases and the J segment 6 bases; nucleotides outside the gene matches: 3. CDR3 length equals 14 residues. Germline CDR1 and CDR2: WNHNN and SYGVQD (reference sequence). CDR3 DNA: TGCGCCAGCAGTGGTGGACAGGGGGCGGATACGCAGTATTTT. It encodes CASSGGQGADTQYF.

This clone was seen many times. The chain carries TRBV7-2 and TRBJ2-1; TRBD2 is a possible D gene (5 bases). The germline V gene has CDR1 SGHTA and CDR2 FQGNSA. The CDR3 totals 13 residues. Trimming left V 5 bases short and J 4 bases short, with 9 bases between. This chain's CDR3 is CASSPTSYNEQFF. The CDR3 coding sequence is TGTGCCAGCAGCCCTACTAGTTACAATGAGCAGTTCTTC.

This clone was counted many times. The V and J genes are TRBV5-1 and TRBJ2-5; 7 bases map to TRBD2. Germline trimming cut 0 bases from V and 2 bases from J; bases unmatched to any gene: 4. Germline values: CDR1 SGHRS, CDR2 YFSETQ. The CDR3 length is 15 residues. CDR3 region: CASSLGLGGQETQYF. The CDR3 DNA is TGCGCCAGCAGCTTGGGTTTGGGGGGGCAAGAGACCCAGTACTTC.

The sample holds many counts of this clone. The CDR3 nucleotides read TGTGCCAGCAGTTCCCCTACCTACGAGCAGTACTTC. It yields the protein CASSSPTYEQYF. The rearrangement uses TRBV6-6 and TRBJ2-7; D not resolved. CDR1 and CDR2 from the germline V gene are MNHNY and SVGAGI (reference sequence). The CDR3 loop spans 12 amino acids. V lost 4 bases to trimming and J lost 2 bases, with 6 bases between them.

The table lists this clone with many counts. J is TRBJ1-6 and V is TRBV2; TRBD1 matches 8 bases. CDR1 and CDR2 (germline): SNHLY, FYNNEI. This CDR3 contains 16 residues. With V trimmed by 6 bases and J by 3 bases, 7 bases remained unmatched. This chain's CDR3 is CASRKGQAFYNSPLHF. The CDR3 region has the DNA TGTGCCAGCAGGAAGGGACAGGCCTTCTATAATTCACCCCTCCACTTT. The complete variable domain, with remaining parts taken from reference TRBV2 and TRBJ1-6, reads EPEVTQTPSHQVTQMGQEVILRCVPISNHLYFYWYRQILGQKVEFLVSFYNNEISEKSEIFDDQFSVERPDGSNFTLKIRSTKLEDSAMYFCASRKGQAFYNSPLHFGNGTRLTVT.

The table lists this clone with many counts. The chain is built from TRBV7-3 and TRBJ2-3; TRBD2 aligns across 10 bases. CDR3 size: 17 residues. Germline CDR1 is SGHTA and CDR2 is FQGTGA. V lost 1 base to trimming and J lost 6 bases; unmatched junction nucleotides: 10. CDR3 protein: CASSLIPSGSRWDTQYF. The CDR3 region has the DNA TGTGCCAGCAGCTTAATCCCTAGCGGGAGCCGTTGGGATACGCAGTATTTT. Full variable domain (remainder filled in from reference TRBV7-3 and TRBJ2-3): GAGVSQTPSNKVTEKGKYVELRCDPISGHTALYWYRQSLGQGPEFLIYFQGTGAADDSGLPNDRFFAVRPEGSVSTLKIQRTERGDSAVYLCASSLIPSGSRWDTQYFGPGTRLTVL.

There are a few counts of this clone. The chain uses TRBV20-1 and TRBJ1-1, with TRBD1 identical over 8 bases. Trimming removed 5 bases from V and 10 bases from J; junction bases left unmatched: 3. Looked up from germline, CDR1 is DFQATT and CDR2 is SNEGSKA (reference sequence). This CDR3 contains 10 residues. CDR3: CSAPTGVAFF. As DNA, the CDR3 is TGCAGTGCTCCGACAGGGGTAGCTTTCTTT.

This clone was observed many times. The gene calls are TRBV5-1 and TRBJ2-3; TRBD1 matches at 9 bases. With V trimmed by 3 bases and J by 3 bases, 5 bases remained unmatched. Germline V gene sequence: CDR1 SGHRS, CDR2 YFSETQ. The CDR3 is 15 residues long. The CDR3 here is CASSSGTGWTDTQYF. In DNA, the CDR3 is TGCGCCAGCAGCTCCGGGACAGGGTGGACAGATACGCAGTATTTT.